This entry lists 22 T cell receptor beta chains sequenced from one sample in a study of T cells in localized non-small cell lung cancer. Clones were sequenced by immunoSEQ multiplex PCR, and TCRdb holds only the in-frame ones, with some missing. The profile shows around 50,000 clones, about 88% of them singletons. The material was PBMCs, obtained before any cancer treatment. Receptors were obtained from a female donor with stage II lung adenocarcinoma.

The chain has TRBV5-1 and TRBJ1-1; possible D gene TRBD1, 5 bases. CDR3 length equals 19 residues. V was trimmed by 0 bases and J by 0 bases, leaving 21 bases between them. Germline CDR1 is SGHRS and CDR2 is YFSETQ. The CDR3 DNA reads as TGCGCCAGCAGCTTGGCCGCCCTTCCTGGGGCAGCTGTGAACACTGAAGCTTTCTTT. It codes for CASSLAALPGAAVNTEAFF.

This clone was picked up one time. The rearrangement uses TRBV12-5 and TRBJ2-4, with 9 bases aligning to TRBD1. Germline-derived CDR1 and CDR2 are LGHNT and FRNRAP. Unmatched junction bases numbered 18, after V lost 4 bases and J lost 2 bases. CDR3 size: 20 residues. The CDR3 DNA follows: TGTGCTAGTGGTTCCTCGGGACAGGGCCGTCTCGCGCCGTCCAAAAACATTCAGTACTTC. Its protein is CASGSSGQGRLAPSKNIQYF.

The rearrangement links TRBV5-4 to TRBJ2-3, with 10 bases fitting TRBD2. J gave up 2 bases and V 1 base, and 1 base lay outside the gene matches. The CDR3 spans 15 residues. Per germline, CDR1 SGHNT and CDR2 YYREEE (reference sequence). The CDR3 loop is CASSLSGGDTDTQYF. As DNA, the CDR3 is TGTGCCAGCAGCTTGAGCGGGGGGGACACAGATACGCAGTATTTT.

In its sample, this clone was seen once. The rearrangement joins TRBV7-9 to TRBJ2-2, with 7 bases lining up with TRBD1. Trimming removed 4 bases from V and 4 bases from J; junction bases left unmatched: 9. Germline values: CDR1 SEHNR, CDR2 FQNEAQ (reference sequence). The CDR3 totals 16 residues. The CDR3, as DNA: TGTGCCAGCAGCTCCCAGGGGACAGACGCCACCGGGGAGCTGTTTTTT. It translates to CASSSQGTDATGELFF.

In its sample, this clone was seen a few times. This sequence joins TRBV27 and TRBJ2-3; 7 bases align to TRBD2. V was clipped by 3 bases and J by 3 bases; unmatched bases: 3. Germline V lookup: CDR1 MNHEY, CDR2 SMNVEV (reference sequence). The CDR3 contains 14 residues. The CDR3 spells CASSFSGGTDTQYF. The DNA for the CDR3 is TGTGCCAGCAGTTTCTCGGGGGGTACAGATACGCAGTATTTT.

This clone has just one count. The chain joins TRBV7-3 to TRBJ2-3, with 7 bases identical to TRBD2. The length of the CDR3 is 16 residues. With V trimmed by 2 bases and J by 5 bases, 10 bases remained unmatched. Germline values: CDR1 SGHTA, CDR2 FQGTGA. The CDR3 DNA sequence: TGTGCCAGCAGCTTAGTCGGAGCGGGGTCTGGAGATACGCAGTATTTT. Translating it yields CASSLVGAGSGDTQYF.

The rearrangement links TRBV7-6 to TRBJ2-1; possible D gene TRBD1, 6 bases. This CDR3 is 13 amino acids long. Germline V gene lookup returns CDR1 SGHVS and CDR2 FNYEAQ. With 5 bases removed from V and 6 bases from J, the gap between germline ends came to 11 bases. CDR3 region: CASSLDRINEQFF. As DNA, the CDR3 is TGTGCCAGCAGCCTCGACAGGATCAATGAGCAGTTCTTC.

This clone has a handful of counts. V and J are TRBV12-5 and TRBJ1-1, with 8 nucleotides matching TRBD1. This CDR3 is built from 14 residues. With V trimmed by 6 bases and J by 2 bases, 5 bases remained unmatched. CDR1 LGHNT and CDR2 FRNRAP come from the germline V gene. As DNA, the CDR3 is TGTGCTAGTGGCCAGGGACAGGAAAACACTGAAGCTTTCTTT. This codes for CASGQGQENTEAFF.

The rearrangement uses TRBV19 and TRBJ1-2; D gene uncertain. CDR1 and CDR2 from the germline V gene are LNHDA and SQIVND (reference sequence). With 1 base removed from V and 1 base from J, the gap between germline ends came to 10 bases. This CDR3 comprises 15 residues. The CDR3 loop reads CASSIAAEFNYGYTF. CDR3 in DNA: TGTGCCAGTAGTATAGCGGCTGAGTTTAACTATGGCTACACCTTC.

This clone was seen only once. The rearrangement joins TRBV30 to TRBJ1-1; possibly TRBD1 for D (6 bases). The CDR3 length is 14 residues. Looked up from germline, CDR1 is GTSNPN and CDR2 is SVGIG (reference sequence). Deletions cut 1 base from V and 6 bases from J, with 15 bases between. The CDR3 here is CAWSEFRGSPEAFF. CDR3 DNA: TGTGCCTGGAGTGAGTTCAGGGGATCCCCTGAAGCTTTCTTT.

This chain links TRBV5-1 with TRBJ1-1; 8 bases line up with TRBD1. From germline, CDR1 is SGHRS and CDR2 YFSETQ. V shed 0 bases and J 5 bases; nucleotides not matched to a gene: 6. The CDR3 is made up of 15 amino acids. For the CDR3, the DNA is TGCGCCAGCAGCTTGGTCCGACAGGGGATGACTGAAGCTTTCTTT. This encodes CASSLVRQGMTEAFF. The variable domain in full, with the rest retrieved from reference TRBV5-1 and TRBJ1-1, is KAGVTQTPRYLIKTRGQQVTLSCSPISGHRSVSWYQQTPGQGLQFLFEYFSETQRNKGNFPGRFSGRQFSNSRSEMNVSTLELGDSALYLCASSLVRQGMTEAFFGQGTRLTVV.

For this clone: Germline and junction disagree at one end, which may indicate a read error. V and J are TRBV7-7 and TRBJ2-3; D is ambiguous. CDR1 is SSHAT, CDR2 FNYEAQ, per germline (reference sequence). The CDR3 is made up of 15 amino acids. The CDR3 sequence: CASSLLSASTDTQYF. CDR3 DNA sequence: TGTGCTAGCAGCTTGTTGTCAGCTAGCACAGATACGCAGTATTTT.

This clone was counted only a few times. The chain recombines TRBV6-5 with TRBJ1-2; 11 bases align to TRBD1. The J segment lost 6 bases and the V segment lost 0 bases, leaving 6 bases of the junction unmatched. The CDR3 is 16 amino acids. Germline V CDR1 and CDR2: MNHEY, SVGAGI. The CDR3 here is CASSYSGTGGLDGYTF. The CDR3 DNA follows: TGTGCCAGCAGTTACTCGGGGACAGGGGGTCTTGATGGCTACACCTTC.

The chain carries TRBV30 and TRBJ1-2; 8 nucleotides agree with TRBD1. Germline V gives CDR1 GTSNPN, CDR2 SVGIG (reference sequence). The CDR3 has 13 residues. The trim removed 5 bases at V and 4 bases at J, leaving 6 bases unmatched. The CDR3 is CAWETGDFYGYTF. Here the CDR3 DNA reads TGTGCCTGGGAGACAGGGGATTTCTATGGCTACACCTTC. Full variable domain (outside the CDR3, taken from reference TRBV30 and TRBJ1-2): SQTIHQWPATLVQPVGSPLSLECTVEGTSNPNLYWYRQAAGRGLQLLFYSVGIGQISSEVPQNLSASRPQDRQFILSSKKLLLSDSGFYLCAWETGDFYGYTFGSGTRLTVV.

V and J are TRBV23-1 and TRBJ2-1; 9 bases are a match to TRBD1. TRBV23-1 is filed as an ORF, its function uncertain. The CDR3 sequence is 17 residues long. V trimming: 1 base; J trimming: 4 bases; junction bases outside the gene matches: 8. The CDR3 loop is CASSQWDRVKWYNEQFF. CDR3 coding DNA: TGCGCCAGCAGTCAATGGGACAGGGTTAAGTGGTACAATGAGCAGTTCTTC.

CDR3 in amino acids: CASSVPPGNTEAFF. For the CDR3, the DNA is TGTGCCAGCAGCGTTCCCCCGGGGAACACTGAAGCTTTCTTT. The rearrangement joins TRBV9 to TRBJ1-1; D is undetermined. Germline V gene sequence: CDR1 SGDLS, CDR2 YYNGEE. CDR3 length: 14 residues. With 2 bases removed from V and 1 base from J, the gap between germline ends came to 9 bases.

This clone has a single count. The CDR3 reads CASSLWKTGKTQYF. In DNA, the CDR3 is TGTGCCAGCAGCTTGTGGAAGACAGGGAAGACCCAGTACTTC. The genes are TRBV5-4 and TRBJ2-5, with 7 bases that match TRBD1. Losses at the gene ends were 1 base for V and 6 bases for J; bases not matched to a gene: 6. From germline, CDR1 is SGHNT and CDR2 YYREEE (reference sequence). The CDR3 is made up of 14 amino acids. The full variable domain, rest sourced from reference TRBV5-4 and TRBJ2-5, is ETGVTQSPTHLIKTRGQQVTLRCSSQSGHNTVSWYQQALGQGPQFIFQYYREEENGRGNFPPRFSGLQFPNYSSELNVNALELDDSALYLCASSLWKTGKTQYFGPGTRLLVL.

CDR3 residues: CASSLGLAGLDEQFF. CDR3 nucleotide sequence: TGTGCCAGCAGCCTGGGACTAGCGGGGTTGGATGAGCAGTTCTTC. The gene calls are TRBV7-9 and TRBJ2-1; 13 nucleotides match TRBD2. V trimming: 5 bases; J trimming: 8 bases; junction bases outside the gene matches: 6. CDR1 SEHNR and CDR2 FQNEAQ come from the germline V gene (reference sequence). The CDR3 runs to 15 residues.

As DNA, the CDR3 is TGTGCCTGGAGCCTCCAACCACCTCCCCGGAGGGGATGGGAGACCCAGTACTTC. Residues: CAWSLQPPPRRGWETQYF. V gene TRBV30 combines with J gene TRBJ2-5; a possible D gene is TRBD2 (6 bases). Deletions cut 3 bases from V and 5 bases from J, with 28 bases between. Germline CDR1 GTSNPN, CDR2 SVGIG (reference sequence). The CDR3 loop spans 18 amino acids.

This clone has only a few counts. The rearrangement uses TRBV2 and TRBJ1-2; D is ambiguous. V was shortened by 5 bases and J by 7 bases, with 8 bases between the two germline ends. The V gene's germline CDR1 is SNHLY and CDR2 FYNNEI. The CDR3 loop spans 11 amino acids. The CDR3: CASSPRVGYTF. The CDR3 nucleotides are TGTGCCAGCAGTCCGAGGGTTGGCTACACCTTC.

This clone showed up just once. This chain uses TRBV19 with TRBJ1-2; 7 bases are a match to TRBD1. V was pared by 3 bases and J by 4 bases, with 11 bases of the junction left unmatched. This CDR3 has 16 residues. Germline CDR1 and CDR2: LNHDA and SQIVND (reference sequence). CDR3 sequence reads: CASSMVQGGGIYGYTF. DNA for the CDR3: TGTGCCAGTAGTATGGTTCAAGGGGGCGGTATCTATGGCTACACCTTC.

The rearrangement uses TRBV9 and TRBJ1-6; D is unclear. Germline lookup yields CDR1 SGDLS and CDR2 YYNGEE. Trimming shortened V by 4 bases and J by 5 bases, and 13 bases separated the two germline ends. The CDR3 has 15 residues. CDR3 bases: TGTGCCAGCAGCCCCGAGGGTACCAATAATTCACCCCTCCACTTT. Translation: CASSPEGTNNSPLHF.